The 3 T cell receptor beta chains given below trace back to one sample, sequenced in a study of cytomegalovirus exposure and HLA in healthy donors. Use of 60 Vbeta and 13 Jbeta primers characterized the PCR. The protocol was immunoSEQ multiplex PCR, while the TCRdb copy is restricted to in-frame clones and leaves out a portion. The sample lists roughly 180,000 clones, approximately 82% occurring once. The sample comprised PBMCs. These receptors originate from a woman aged 18-29 years in good health and CMV-seropositive.

This chain links TRBV7-9 with TRBJ1-4, with a tentative D call TRBD1 (5 bases). V gave up 5 bases and J gave up 0 bases, with 10 bases separating them. CDR3 length: 15 amino acids. CDR1 SEHNR and CDR2 FQNEAQ come from the germline V gene (reference sequence). CDR3 in amino acids: CASSAGDPTNEKLFF. The CDR3 DNA reads as TGTGCCAGCAGCGCGGGGGACCCAACTAATGAAAAACTGTTTTTT.

In nucleotides, the CDR3 is TGTGCCAGCAGCGGGGACAGAAATAATTCACCCCTCCACTTT. Amino acids: CASSGDRNNSPLHF. The rearrangement links TRBV9 to TRBJ1-6; 7 nucleotides line up with TRBD1. V lost 3 bases, J lost 5 bases, and 2 bases stayed unmatched. The CDR3 runs 14 residues. CDR1 and CDR2 from the germline V gene are SGDLS and YYNGEE.

This rearrangement joins TRBV7-9 to TRBJ2-1; D might be TRBD2 (5 bases). The V and J ends lost 1 base and 6 bases respectively, with 16 bases between them. This CDR3 contains 16 residues. CDR1 is SEHNR and CDR2 is FQNEAQ in the germline V gene (reference sequence). CDR3 loop: CASSLDWTLTSNEQFF. Here the CDR3 DNA reads TGTGCCAGCAGCTTAGATTGGACTTTAACTTCCAATGAGCAGTTCTTC.